The 13 T cell receptor beta chains below were found in one sample sequenced in a study of Graves' ophthalmopathy and Graves' hyperthyroidism. Amplification from RNA transcripts yielded the TCR beta CDR3 regions. HTBI-primed RT-PCR formed the first round, and a multiplex PCR formed the second. TCRdb re-analysed the multiplex PCR reads in MiXCR, keeping a single row per CDR3 protein. The sample has hundreds of thousands of distinct CDR3 sequences; about 20% are singletons. Sequenced input: peripheral blood. Receptor source: a woman younger than 30 with stable Graves' hyperthyroidism. Some clones in this sample may be carry-over from other donors' samples.

Of note for this clonotype: Possible read error: a much larger clone is one base away. This CDR3 is missing its conserved last phenylalanine or tryptophan, likely due to a read error. The chain uses TRBV6-1 and TRBJ1-2; perhaps TRBD1 as D (6 bases). The V gene lost 3 bases and the J gene lost 8 bases, with 7 bases spanning the gap. Germline lookup yields CDR1 MNHNS and CDR2 SASEGT. The CDR3 runs 11 residues. The CDR3 sequence: CASSEDSGYTL. CDR3 DNA: TGTGCCAGCAGTGAGGACAGCGGCTACACCTTG.

This clonotype was recorded at least ten times. The CDR3 nucleotides read TGTGCCAGCAGTCTCTCTCGGACAGGGAGAAACACCATATATTTT. It is translated as CASSLSRTGRNTIYF. V is TRBV6-1 and J is TRBJ1-3; 8 bases are a match to TRBD1. The junction had 8 bases not matched to a gene; V was cut back by 5 bases and J by 5 bases. There are 15 residues in the CDR3. From germline, CDR1 is MNHNS and CDR2 SASEGT.

This clonotype showed up many times. This chain joins TRBV15 and TRBJ1-6; possibly TRBD1 for D (6 bases). This CDR3 contains 14 residues. With 11 bases removed from V and 7 bases from J, the gap between germline ends came to 18 bases. Germline lookup yields CDR1 LNHNV and CDR2 YYDKDF (reference sequence). CDR3 region: CAATQRTVNSPLHF. The DNA of the CDR3 is TGTGCCGCGACTCAAAGGACAGTCAATTCACCCCTCCACTTT.

The table lists this clonotype with a few counts. CDR3 in DNA: TGCGCCAGTGGGGGAGGTGGGGCTGAAGCTTTCTTT. This sequence encodes CASGGGGAEAFF. The rearrangement uses TRBV5-1 and TRBJ1-1, with D possibly TRBD1 on 5 matching bases. The length of the CDR3 is 12 residues. Trimming removed 8 bases from V and 6 bases from J, with 14 bases in between. From germline, CDR1 is SGHRS and CDR2 YFSETQ.

The gene calls are TRBV28 and TRBJ2-5, with D maybe TRBD1 (6 bases). V was pared by 2 bases and J by 1 base, with 11 bases between. This CDR3 comprises 15 residues. Germline V gives CDR1 MDHEN, CDR2 SYDVKM. CDR3 coding DNA: TGTGCCAGCAGTTTAGGCACAGGGCGCCAAGAGACCCAGTACTTC. Encoded protein: CASSLGTGRQETQYF.

This chain links TRBV28 with TRBJ2-5, with 13 bases that match TRBD2. This CDR3 spans 15 amino acids. From germline, CDR1 is MDHEN and CDR2 SYDVKM. V lost 6 bases to trimming and J lost 3 bases; unmatched junction nucleotides: 4. CDR3 DNA sequence: TGTGCCAGCAGAACTGGACTAGCGGGAGAAGAGACCCAGTACTTC. Protein: CASRTGLAGEETQYF. Using reference TRBV28 and TRBJ2-5 for the parts outside the CDR3, the full variable domain is DVKVTQSSRYLVKRTGEKVFLECVQDMDHENMFWYRQDPGLGLRLIYFSYDVKMKEKGDIPEGYSVSREKKERFSLILESASTNQTSMYLCASRTGLAGEETQYFGPGTRLLVL.

This clonotype has ten or more counts. V is TRBV12-3 or TRBV12-4 and J is TRBJ2-7, with unresolved D. V dropped 1 base and J dropped 0 bases, with 13 bases sitting between them. This CDR3 spans 16 amino acids. The CDR3 is CASSLGLQVSSYEQYF. CDR3 nucleotides: TGTGCCAGCAGTTTAGGTCTGCAGGTTAGCTCCTACGAGCAGTACTTC.

The genes are TRBV30 and TRBJ2-5, with TRBD2 as a possible D gene (7 bases). This CDR3 comprises 16 residues. The germline V and J ends were trimmed by 2 bases and 0 bases, with 16 bases remaining between them. CDR1 GTSNPN and CDR2 SVGIG come from the germline V gene (reference sequence). The CDR3 DNA follows: TGTGCCTGGAGTTGGGGGGGGGCTGGGTACCAAGAGACCCAGTACTTC. This codes for CAWSWGGAGYQETQYF.

This chain links TRBV5-1 with TRBJ2-5; D perhaps matches TRBD2 (6 bases). V was trimmed by 2 bases and J by 1 base, leaving 21 bases between them. The CDR3 has 18 residues. In germline, CDR1 is SGHRS, CDR2 YFSETQ. CDR3 bases: TGCGCCAGCAGCTTACCCGTCTCCCTAGCGTCGGGCCAAGAGACCCAGTACTTC. Amino acid sequence: CASSLPVSLASGQETQYF.

This clonotype was counted at least ten times. V is TRBV29-1 and J is TRBJ1-2; 8 positions agree with TRBD1. Losses at the gene ends were 8 bases for V and 7 bases for J; bases not matched to a gene: 12. The length of the CDR3 is 13 residues. Germline CDR1 and CDR2: SQVTM and ANQGSEA. CDR3 bases: TGCAGCCCTAGCACACTGACAGGGGTTGGCTACACCTTC. Translated: CSPSTLTGVGYTF.

This clonotype has a count of ten or more. This chain uses TRBV27 with TRBJ2-7; D unresolved. The CDR3 extends over 11 amino acids. V lost 5 bases to trimming and J lost 7 bases, with 9 bases between them. In germline, CDR1 is MNHEY, CDR2 SMNVEV (reference sequence). The CDR3 here is CASSSRNEQYF. The CDR3 nucleotides are TGTGCCAGCAGTAGCCGTAATGAGCAGTACTTC.

The chain employs TRBV19 and TRBJ1-1; D is possibly TRBD1 (5 bases). Germline V gene lookup returns CDR1 LNHDA and CDR2 SQIVND (reference sequence). Between the trimmed V and J ends, which lost 9 bases and 6 bases, there was a span of 11 bases. The CDR3 length is 11 residues. This CDR3 reads CASQGDAEAFF. In nucleotides, the CDR3 is TGTGCCAGCCAGGGTGACGCTGAAGCTTTCTTT.

This clonotype was recorded many times. The chain has TRBV7-2 and TRBJ1-1, with D unclear. The CDR3 consists of 13 residues. Germline CDR1 and CDR2: SGHTA and FQGNSA. Trimming took off 2 bases at V and 8 bases at J, with 12 bases between the two ends. The CDR3 reads CASSLMAQTEAFF. CDR3 DNA sequence: TGTGCCAGCAGCTTAATGGCCCAAACCGAAGCTTTCTTT.